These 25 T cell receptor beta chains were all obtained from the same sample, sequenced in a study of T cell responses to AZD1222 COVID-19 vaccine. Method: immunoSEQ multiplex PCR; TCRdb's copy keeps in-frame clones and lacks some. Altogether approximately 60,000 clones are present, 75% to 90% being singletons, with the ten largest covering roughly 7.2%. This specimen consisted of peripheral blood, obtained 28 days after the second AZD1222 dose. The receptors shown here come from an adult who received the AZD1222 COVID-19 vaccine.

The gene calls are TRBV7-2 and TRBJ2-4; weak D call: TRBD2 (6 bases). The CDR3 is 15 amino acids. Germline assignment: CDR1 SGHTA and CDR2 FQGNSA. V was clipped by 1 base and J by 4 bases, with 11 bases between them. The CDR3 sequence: CASSLVASVKNIQYF. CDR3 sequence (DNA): TGTGCCAGCAGCTTAGTGGCTAGCGTTAAAAACATTCAGTACTTC.

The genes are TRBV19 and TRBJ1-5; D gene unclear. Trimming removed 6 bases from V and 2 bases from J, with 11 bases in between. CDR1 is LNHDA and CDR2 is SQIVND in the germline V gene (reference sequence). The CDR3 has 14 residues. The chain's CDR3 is CASSLEEGNQPQHF. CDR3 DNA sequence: TGTGCCAGTAGCCTGGAAGAGGGCAATCAGCCCCAGCATTTT.

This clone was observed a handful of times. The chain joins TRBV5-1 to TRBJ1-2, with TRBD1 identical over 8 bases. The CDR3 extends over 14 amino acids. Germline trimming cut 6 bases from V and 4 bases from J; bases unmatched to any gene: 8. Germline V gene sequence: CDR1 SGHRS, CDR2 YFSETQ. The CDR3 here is CASTDRGNGYGYTF. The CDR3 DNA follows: TGCGCCAGCACCGACAGGGGTAATGGCTATGGCTACACCTTC. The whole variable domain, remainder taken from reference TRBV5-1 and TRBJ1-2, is KAGVTQTPRYLIKTRGQQVTLSCSPISGHRSVSWYQQTPGQGLQFLFEYFSETQRNKGNFPGRFSGRQFSNSRSEMNVSTLELGDSALYLCASTDRGNGYGYTFGSGTRLTVV.

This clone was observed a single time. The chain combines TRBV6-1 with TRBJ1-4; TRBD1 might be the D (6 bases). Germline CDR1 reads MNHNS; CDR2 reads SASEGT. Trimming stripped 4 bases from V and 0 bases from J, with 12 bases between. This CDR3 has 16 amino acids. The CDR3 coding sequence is TGTGCCAGCAGTGTTCGCGCAGGGGCAACTAATGAAAAACTGTTTTTT. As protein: CASSVRAGATNEKLFF.

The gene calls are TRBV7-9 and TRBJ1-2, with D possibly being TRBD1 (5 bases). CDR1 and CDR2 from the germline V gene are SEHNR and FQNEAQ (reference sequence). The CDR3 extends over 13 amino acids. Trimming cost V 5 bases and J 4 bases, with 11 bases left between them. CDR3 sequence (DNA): TGTGCCAGCAGCCTAAGGGACGGCTATGGCTACACCTTC. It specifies CASSLRDGYGYTF.

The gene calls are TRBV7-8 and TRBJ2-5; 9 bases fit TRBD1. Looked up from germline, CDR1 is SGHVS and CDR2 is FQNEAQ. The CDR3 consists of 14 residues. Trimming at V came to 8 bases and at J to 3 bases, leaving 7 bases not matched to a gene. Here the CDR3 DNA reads TGTGCCAGCTGCAACAGGGGGCGCAAAGAGACCCAGTACTTC. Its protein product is CASCNRGRKETQYF. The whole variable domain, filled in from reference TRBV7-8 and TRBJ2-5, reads GAGVSQSPRYKVAKRGQDVALRCDPISGHVSLFWYQQALGQGPEFLTYFQNEAQLDKSGLPSDRFFAERPEGSVSTLKIQRTQQEDSAVYLCASCNRGRKETQYFGPGTRLLVL.

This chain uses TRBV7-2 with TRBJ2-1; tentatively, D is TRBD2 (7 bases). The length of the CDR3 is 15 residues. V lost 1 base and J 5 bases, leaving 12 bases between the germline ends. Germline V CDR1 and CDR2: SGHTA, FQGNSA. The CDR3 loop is CASSLGGGRDNEQFF. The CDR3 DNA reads TGTGCCAGCAGCTTAGGGGGGGGCAGAGACAATGAGCAGTTCTTC. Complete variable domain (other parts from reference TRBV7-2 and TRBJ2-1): GAGVSQSPSNKVTEKGKDVELRCDPISGHTALYWYRQSLGQGLEFLIYFQGNSAPDKSGLPSDRFSAERTGGSVSTLTIQRTQQEDSAVYLCASSLGGGRDNEQFFGPGTRLTVL.

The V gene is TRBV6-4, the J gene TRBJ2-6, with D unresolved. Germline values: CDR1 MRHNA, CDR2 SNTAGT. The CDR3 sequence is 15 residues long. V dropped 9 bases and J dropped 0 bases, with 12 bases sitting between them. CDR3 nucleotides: TGTGCCAGGCAGGTAAGGTCCTCTGGGGCCAACGTCCTGACTTTC. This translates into CARQVRSSGANVLTF.

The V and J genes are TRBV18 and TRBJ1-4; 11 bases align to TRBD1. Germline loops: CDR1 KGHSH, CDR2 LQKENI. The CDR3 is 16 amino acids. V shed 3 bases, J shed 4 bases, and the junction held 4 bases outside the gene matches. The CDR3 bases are TGTGCCAGCTCACCGCGGACAGGGGGCTTTAATGAAAAACTGTTTTTT. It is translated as CASSPRTGGFNEKLFF. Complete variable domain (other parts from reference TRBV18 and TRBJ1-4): NAGVMQNPRHLVRRRGQEARLRCSPMKGHSHVYWYRQLPEEGLKFMVYLQKENIIDESGMPKERFSAEFPKEGPSILRIQQVVRGDSAAYFCASSPRTGGFNEKLFFGSGTQLSVL.

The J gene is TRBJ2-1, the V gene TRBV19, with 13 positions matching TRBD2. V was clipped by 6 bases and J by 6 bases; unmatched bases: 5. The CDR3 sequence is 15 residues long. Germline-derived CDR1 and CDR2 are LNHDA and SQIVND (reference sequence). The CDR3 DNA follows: TGTGCCAGTAGCGTGACTAGCGGGAGGAGCAATGAGCAGTTCTTC. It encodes CASSVTSGRSNEQFF.

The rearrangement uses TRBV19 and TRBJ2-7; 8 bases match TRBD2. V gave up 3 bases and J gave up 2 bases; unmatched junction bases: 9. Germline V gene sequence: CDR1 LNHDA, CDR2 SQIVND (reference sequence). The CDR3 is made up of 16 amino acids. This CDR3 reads CASSIASSGRTYEQYF. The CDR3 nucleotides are TGTGCCAGTAGTATCGCCTCGAGCGGGAGAACCTACGAGCAGTACTTC.

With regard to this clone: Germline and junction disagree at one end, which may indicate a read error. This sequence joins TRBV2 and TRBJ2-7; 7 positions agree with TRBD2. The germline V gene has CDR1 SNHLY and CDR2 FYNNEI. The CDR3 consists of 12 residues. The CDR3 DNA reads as TGTGCCCGCAGTGAGCGGGGCTACGAGCAGTACTTC. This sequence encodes CARSERGYEQYF.

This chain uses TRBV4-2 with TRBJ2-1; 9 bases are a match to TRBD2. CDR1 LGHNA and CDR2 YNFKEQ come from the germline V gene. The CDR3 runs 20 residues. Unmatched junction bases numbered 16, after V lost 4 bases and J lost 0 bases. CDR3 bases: TGTGCCAGCAGCCCGTCCGGTGGGGCTAGCGGGATGAGCTCCTACAATGAGCAGTTCTTC. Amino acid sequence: CASSPSGGASGMSSYNEQFF.

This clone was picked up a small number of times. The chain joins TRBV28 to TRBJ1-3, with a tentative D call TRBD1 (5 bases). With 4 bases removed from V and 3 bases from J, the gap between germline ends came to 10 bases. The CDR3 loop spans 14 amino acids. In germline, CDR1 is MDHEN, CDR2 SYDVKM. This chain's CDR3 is CASSWQGGGNTIYF. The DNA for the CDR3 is TGTGCCAGCAGTTGGCAGGGTGGTGGAAACACCATATATTTT.

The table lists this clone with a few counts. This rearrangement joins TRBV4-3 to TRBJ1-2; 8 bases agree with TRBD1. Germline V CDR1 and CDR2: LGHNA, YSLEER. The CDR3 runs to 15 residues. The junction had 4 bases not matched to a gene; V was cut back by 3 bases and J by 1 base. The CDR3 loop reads CASSHDRGFNYGYTF. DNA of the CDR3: TGCGCCAGCAGCCATGACAGGGGCTTTAACTATGGCTACACCTTC.

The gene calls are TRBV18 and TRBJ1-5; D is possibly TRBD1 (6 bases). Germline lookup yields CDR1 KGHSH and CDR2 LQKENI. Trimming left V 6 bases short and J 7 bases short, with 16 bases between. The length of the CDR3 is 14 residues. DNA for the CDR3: TGTGCCAGCTCGCGTGGGGGGCAGGAACAGCCCCAGCATTTT. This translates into CASSRGGQEQPQHF.

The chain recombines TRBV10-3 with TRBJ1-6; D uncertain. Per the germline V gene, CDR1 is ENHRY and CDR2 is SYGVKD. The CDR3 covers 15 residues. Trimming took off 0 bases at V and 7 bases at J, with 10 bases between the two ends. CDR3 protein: CAISESNAGNSPLHF. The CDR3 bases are TGTGCCATCAGTGAGTCGAACGCGGGGAATTCACCCCTCCACTTT.

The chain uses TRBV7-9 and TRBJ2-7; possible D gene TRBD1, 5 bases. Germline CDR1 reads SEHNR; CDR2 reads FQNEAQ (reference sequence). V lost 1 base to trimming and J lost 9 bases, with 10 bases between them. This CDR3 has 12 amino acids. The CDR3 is CASSLDQQGQYF. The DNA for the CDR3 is TGTGCCAGCAGCTTAGACCAGCAGGGGCAGTACTTC.

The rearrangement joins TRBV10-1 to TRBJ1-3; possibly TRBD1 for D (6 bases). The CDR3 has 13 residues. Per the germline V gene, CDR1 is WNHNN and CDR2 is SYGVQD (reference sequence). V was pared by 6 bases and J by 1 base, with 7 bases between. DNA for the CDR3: TGCGCCAGCAGAACAGGGTCTGGAAACACCATATATTTT. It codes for CASRTGSGNTIYF.

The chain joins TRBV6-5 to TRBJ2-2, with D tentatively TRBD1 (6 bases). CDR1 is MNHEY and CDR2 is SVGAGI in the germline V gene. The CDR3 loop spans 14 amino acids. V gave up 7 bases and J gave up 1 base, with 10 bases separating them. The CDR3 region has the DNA TGTGCCAGCAATGGACAGAGGAACACCGGGGAGCTGTTTTTT. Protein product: CASNGQRNTGELFF.

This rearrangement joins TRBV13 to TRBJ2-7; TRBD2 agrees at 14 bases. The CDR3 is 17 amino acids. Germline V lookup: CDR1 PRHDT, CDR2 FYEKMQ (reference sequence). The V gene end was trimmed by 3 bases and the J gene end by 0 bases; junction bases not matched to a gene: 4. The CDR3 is CASSFRLAGGVSYEQYF. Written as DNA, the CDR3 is TGTGCCAGCAGCTTTAGACTAGCGGGAGGGGTCTCCTACGAGCAGTACTTC.

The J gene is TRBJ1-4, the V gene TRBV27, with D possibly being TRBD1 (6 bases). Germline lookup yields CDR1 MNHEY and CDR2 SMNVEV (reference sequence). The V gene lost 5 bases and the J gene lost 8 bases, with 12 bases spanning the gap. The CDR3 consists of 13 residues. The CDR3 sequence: CASSARQDEKLFF. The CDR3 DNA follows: TGTGCCAGCAGTGCGCGACAGGACGAAAAACTGTTTTTT.

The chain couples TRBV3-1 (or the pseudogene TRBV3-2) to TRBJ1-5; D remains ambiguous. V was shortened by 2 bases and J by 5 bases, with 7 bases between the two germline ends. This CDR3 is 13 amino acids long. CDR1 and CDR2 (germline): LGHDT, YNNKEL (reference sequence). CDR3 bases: TGTGCCAGCAGCCAAACCACTGATCAGCCCCAGCATTTT. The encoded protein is CASSQTTDQPQHF.

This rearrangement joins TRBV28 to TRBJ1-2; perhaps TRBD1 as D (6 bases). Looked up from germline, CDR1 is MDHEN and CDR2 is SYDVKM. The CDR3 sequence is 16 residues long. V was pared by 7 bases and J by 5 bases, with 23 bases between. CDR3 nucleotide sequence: TGTGCCAGCACCGGCGGAGGGGGGCAGCCTAGTTATGGCTACACCTTC. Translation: CASTGGGGQPSYGYTF.

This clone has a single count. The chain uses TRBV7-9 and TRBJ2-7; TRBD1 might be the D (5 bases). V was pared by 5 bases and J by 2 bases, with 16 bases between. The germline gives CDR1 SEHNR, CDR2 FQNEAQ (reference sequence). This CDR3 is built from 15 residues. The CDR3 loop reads CASSLGTSGPYEQYF. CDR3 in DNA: TGTGCCAGCAGCCTCGGAACGTCAGGGCCCTACGAGCAGTACTTC.